The sequence of this T cell receptor (beta chain) was determined in a study of regulatory T cells in long-lasting Graves disease. Germline CDR1 reads KGHSH; CDR2 reads LQKENI. The CDR3 has 13 amino acids. V was pared by 5 bases and J by 2 bases, with 10 bases between. Documented time point: newly diagnosed GD, antithyroid drugs for less than 3 months. From PBMCs, RNA was extracted and then used to make the TCR library. Combining iRepertoire HTBI primers with Arm-PCR of CDR3 regions, the authors built TCR beta libraries. In TCRdb, the multiplex PCR reads were re-called with MiXCR into one record per CDR3 protein. The sample consists of about 470,000 distinct CDR3 sequences, 15% to 20% of them appearing once. This same sample was also taken into another study, of T cells in Graves' hyperthyroidism and ophthalmopathy.

The chain employs TRBV18 and TRBJ2-7; D possibly corresponds to TRBD1 (5 bases). This TCR came from a man aged 40-50 years with Graves disease. Sequencing used peripheral blood mononuclear cells (PBMCs), obtained at new diagnosis, from a patient treated with antithyroid drugs. The CDR3 here is CASSDSGAYEQYF. The CDR3 DNA reads as TGTGCCAGCTCAGACAGTGGAGCCTACGAGCAGTACTTC.